Below are 16 T cell receptor beta chains sequenced from a single sample in a study of blood T cells in healthy people across ages (dated by TCRdb to the mid-2010s). The library was prepared using 5' RACE. Sequencing was performed on an Illumina HiSeq 2500. A second PCR of about 6 to 12 cycles was run with a J-beta primer mix and a sample-barcoded 5' primer. Using fastp trimming at Q25 and MiXCR clonotype assembly, TCRdb reanalyzed the public sequencing data and kept in-frame beta chains. Each CDR3 protein appears once, grouped with its most common genes and DNA. The sample table contains 920,000 or so distinct CDR3 sequences; only one count was recorded for 45% of them. Under 20% of the sample belongs to the ten largest clones. The specimen sequenced was blood. The receptors come from a woman aged 55-75 years in good health.

This clonotype was found a few times. The chain combines TRBV6-5 with TRBJ1-1, with D unresolved. The CDR3 covers 13 residues. Trimming cost V 2 bases and J 4 bases, with 8 bases left between them. Germline V gene data show CDR1 as MNHEY and CDR2 as SVGAGI. In DNA, the CDR3 is TGTGCCAGCAGTTACGGTACGGGCACTGAAGCTTTCTTT. This sequence encodes CASSYGTGTEAFF.

This clonotype has at least ten counts. This chain joins TRBV4-2 and TRBJ2-3; D is unclear. The CDR3 sequence is 14 residues long. Trimming removed 4 bases at V and 0 bases at J, with 8 bases between. Germline CDR1 LGHNA, CDR2 YNFKEQ. Here the CDR3 reads CASSPSTSTDTQYF. The CDR3 coding sequence is TGTGCCAGCAGCCCAAGCACTAGCACAGATACGCAGTATTTT.

The chain recombines TRBV11-2 with TRBJ2-3, with 7 bases aligning to TRBD1. CDR1 is SGHAT, CDR2 FQNNGV, per germline. The CDR3 sequence is 13 residues long. V was pared by 5 bases and J by 6 bases, with 5 bases of the junction left unmatched. The CDR3 loop reads CASSKGAVDTQYF. For the CDR3, the DNA is TGTGCCAGCAGCAAGGGGGCTGTGGATACGCAGTATTTT.

The rearrangement links TRBV20-1 to TRBJ2-1, with a weak D call TRBD2 (5 bases). Germline-derived CDR1 and CDR2 are DFQATT and SNEGSKA (reference sequence). The V gene lost 0 bases and the J gene lost 0 bases, with 18 bases spanning the gap. The CDR3 has 18 amino acids. The CDR3 loop is CSARDPGSAGSSYNEQFF. The CDR3 DNA sequence: TGCAGTGCTAGAGATCCAGGTTCGGCGGGTAGCTCCTACAATGAGCAGTTCTTC.

The chain carries TRBV4-1 and TRBJ2-5; 8 bases are shared with TRBD2. The V gene end was trimmed by 0 bases and the J gene end by 1 base; junction bases not matched to a gene: 13. In germline, CDR1 is MGHRA, CDR2 YSYEKL. The CDR3 has 19 residues. CDR3 sequence (DNA): TGCGCCAGCAGCCAAGAAGAAGCGGGAGTGGGGCTGGGCCAAGAGACCCAGTACTTC. Protein product: CASSQEEAGVGLGQETQYF.

This clonotype was picked up a small number of times. J is TRBJ2-7 and V is TRBV27; D unclear. This CDR3 comprises 14 residues. Germline CDR1 reads MNHEY; CDR2 reads SMNVEV (reference sequence). The V and J ends lost 5 bases and 2 bases respectively, with 13 bases between them. CDR3 sequence: CASSLVGYTYEQYF. The CDR3 DNA reads as TGTGCCAGCAGTCTTGTAGGGTACACCTACGAGCAGTACTTC.

The chain combines TRBV27 with TRBJ2-1, with D possibly being TRBD2 (6 bases). TRBJ2-7 matches the DNA end more closely, so the J call is doubtful. This CDR3 is built from 15 residues. The germline V gene has CDR1 MNHEY and CDR2 SMNVEV (reference sequence). Here the CDR3 DNA reads TGTGCCAGCAGTTTGGACTATCCCTACGGGAACGAGCAGTACTTC. Protein product: CASSLDYPYGNEQYF.

This clonotype was detected only a few times. The V call is TRBV27, the J call TRBJ2-5; D not certain. Matching the DNA end better, TRBJ2-7 makes the J call doubtful. This CDR3 region has 11 residues. Germline V lookup: CDR1 MNHEY, CDR2 SMNVEV (reference sequence). CDR3 residues: CASSWGAEQYF. The CDR3 DNA sequence: TGTGCCAGCAGTTGGGGTGCCGAGCAGTACTTC.

The V gene is TRBV7-8, the J gene TRBJ2-1; 8 nucleotides align to TRBD1. From germline, CDR1 is SGHVS and CDR2 FQNEAQ. The CDR3 has 16 amino acids. V shed 1 base, J shed 6 bases, and the junction held 8 bases outside the gene matches. The CDR3 sequence is CASSLVVQGVGNEQFF. In nucleotides, the CDR3 is TGTGCCAGCAGCTTAGTAGTACAGGGGGTCGGCAATGAGCAGTTCTTC. The variable domain in full, with the rest retrieved from reference TRBV7-8 and TRBJ2-1, is GAGVSQSPRYKVAKRGQDVALRCDPISGHVSLFWYQQALGQGPEFLTYFQNEAQLDKSGLPSDRFFAERPEGSVSTLKIQRTQQEDSAVYLCASSLVVQGVGNEQFFGPGTRLTVL.

The chain has TRBV30 and TRBJ2-5, with unresolved D. This CDR3 has 13 amino acids. The germline gives CDR1 GTSNPN, CDR2 SVGIG (reference sequence). Trimming shortened V by 1 base and J by 0 bases, and 6 bases separated the two germline ends. The CDR3 nucleotides are TGTGCCTGGAGTGGCCGAAACCAAGAGACCCAGTACTTC. This encodes CAWSGRNQETQYF.

This clonotype was found a few times. V and J are TRBV3-1 and TRBJ2-5; possible D gene TRBD2, 5 bases. Trimming left V 0 bases short and J 1 base short, with 18 bases between. Germline V lookup: CDR1 LGHDT, CDR2 YNNKEL (reference sequence). This CDR3 comprises 18 residues. The CDR3 here is CASSQETPLVPSQETQYF. The CDR3 coding sequence is TGTGCCAGCAGCCAAGAGACCCCACTAGTACCTTCCCAAGAGACCCAGTACTTC.

This clonotype has more than one count but fewer than ten. The chain uses TRBV9 and TRBJ2-7; 9 nucleotides align to TRBD1. This CDR3 has 16 residues. The germline CDR1 and CDR2 sequences are SGDLS and YYNGEE. J was trimmed by 4 bases and V by 1 base; bases with no gene match: 9. This CDR3 reads CASSVNSGQGLYEQYF. For the CDR3, the DNA is TGTGCCAGCAGCGTAAATTCGGGACAGGGTCTATACGAGCAGTACTTC. Full variable domain (missing parts from reference TRBV9 and TRBJ2-7): DSGVTQTPKHLITATGQRVTLRCSPRSGDLSVYWYQQSLDQGLQFLIQYYNGEERAKGNILERFSAQQFPDLHSELNLSSLELGDSALYFCASSVNSGQGLYEQYFGPGTRLTVT.

The chain joins TRBV4-2 to TRBJ2-3, with 7 bases identical to TRBD1. J gave up 5 bases and V 3 bases, and 14 bases lay outside the gene matches. The germline V gene encodes CDR1 LGHNA and CDR2 YNFKEQ. This CDR3 has 17 amino acids. The CDR3 reads CASSQDETGSIGDTQYF. The CDR3, as DNA: TGTGCCAGCAGCCAGGATGAGACAGGGTCGATCGGAGATACGCAGTATTTT.

Here the CDR3 reads CSARDLKRADNEQFF. The CDR3 coding sequence is TGCAGTGCTAGAGATTTGAAGCGGGCCGACAATGAGCAGTTCTTC. The chain links TRBV20-1 to TRBJ2-1, with D possibly TRBD2 on 6 matching bases. CDR1 and CDR2 (germline): DFQATT, SNEGSKA (reference sequence). The V end was cut by 0 bases, the J end by 5 bases, with 14 bases between. This CDR3 has 15 residues.

The V and J genes are TRBV20-1 and TRBJ2-5; D possibly matches TRBD1 or TRBD2 (5 bases each). CDR1 DFQATT and CDR2 SNEGSKA come from the germline V gene (reference sequence). V dropped 5 bases and J dropped 4 bases, with 20 bases sitting between them. This CDR3 spans 15 amino acids. CDR3 sequence reads: CSALNPGTNTETQYF. The CDR3 nucleotides read TGCAGTGCTCTCAATCCGGGGACGAACACAGAGACCCAGTACTTC.

The chain has TRBV12-3 or TRBV12-4 and TRBJ2-5, with TRBD2 identical over 9 bases. CDR3 length: 14 amino acids. V shed 4 bases and J 5 bases; nucleotides not matched to a gene: 5. CDR3 DNA: TGTGCCAGCAGTTGGCTAGCGGGATTGGAGACCCAGTACTTC. Its protein is CASSWLAGLETQYF.